The rows below give T cell receptor beta chains drawn from one sample of a study of control samples from healthy donors and cancer patients. Sequenced by immunoSEQ multiplex PCR; TCRdb stores in-frame clones only, minus some. Counted here are 100,000 to 150,000 clones, more than 80% occurring once; the ten biggest clones make up roughly 2.7%. The sample was blood. The receptors here all came from a man aged 40-50 years in good health. Each CDR3 is given with its conserved first and last residue. The D gene is left open where the match is weak. For some rows the clone size is stated as once, few or many, or as a class when expanded; others skip it.

d_gene,j_gene,abundance,v_gene,CDR3aa,CDR3nt
NA,TRBJ2-3,NA,TRBV28,CASSLSQGSTDTQYF,TGTGCCAGCAGTTTGAGTCAGGGGTCCACAGATACGCAGTATTTT
NA,TRBJ2-7,NA,TRBV7-3,CASTRIRTGIYEQYF,TGTGCCAGCACTAGAATCCGAACAGGGATCTACGAGCAGTACTTC
NA,TRBJ2-7,NA,TRBV5-1,CASSLVGAPYEQYF,TGCGCCAGCAGCTTGGTGGGGGCTCCCTACGAGCAGTACTTC
NA,TRBJ1-6,NA,TRBV3-1/TRBV3-2,CASSHPGDSPLHF,TGTGCCAGCAGCCACCCGGGGGATTCACCCCTCCACTTT
NA,TRBJ2-6,NA,TRBV28,CASQSPGVSGANVLTF,TGTGCCAGCCAAAGTCCAGGGGTCTCAGGGGCCAACGTCCTGACTTTC
NA,TRBJ2-1,once,TRBV6-5,CSGGGLIDEQFF,TGTTCAGGGGGGGGCCTCATCGATGAGCAGTTCTTC
NA,TRBJ2-1,NA,TRBV19,CASSNEQFF,TGTGCCAGTAGTAATGAGCAGTTCTTC
NA,TRBJ2-3,NA,TRBV28,CASESRADFTDTQYF,TGTGCCAGCGAATCTCGGGCAGACTTCACAGATACGCAGTATTTT
NA,TRBJ2-1,NA,TRBV7-8,CASSLRRGPIYEQFF,TGTGCCAGCAGCTTACGGCGGGGGCCCATCTATGAGCAGTTCTTC
NA,TRBJ1-1,NA,TRBV5-1,CASRLEGQGEAFF,TGCGCCAGCAGACTGGAGGGGCAGGGTGAAGCTTTCTTT
NA,TRBJ2-2,NA,TRBV28,CASSEGYGGELFF,TGTGCCAGTTCAGAGGGGTATGGCGGGGAGCTGTTTTTT
TRBD1,TRBJ1-4,NA,TRBV5-1,CASRRGGGQEEKLFF,TGCGCCAGCAGAAGAGGAGGCGGACAGGAGGAAAAACTGTTTTTT
NA,TRBJ2-7,NA,TRBV7-9,CASSLGPRGQYF,TGTGCCAGCAGCTTAGGCCCCCGAGGGCAGTACTTC
NA,TRBJ2-2,NA,TRBV6-4,CASSDTSTGELFF,TGTGCCAGCAGTGACACTAGCACCGGGGAGCTGTTTTTT
NA,TRBJ2-1,few,TRBV15,CATSSLSDKTYNEQFF,TGTGCCACCAGCAGTCTTAGCGATAAGACCTACAATGAGCAGTTCTTC
TRBD1,TRBJ2-2,NA,TRBV5-8,CASSSAGGTGGPGELFF,TGTGCCAGCAGCTCCGCCGGTGGGACAGGGGGCCCCGGGGAGCTGTTTTTT
NA,TRBJ2-2,NA,TRBV2,CASRVDRNTGELFF,TGTGCCAGCAGGGTGGACAGGAACACCGGGGAGCTGTTTTTT
NA,TRBJ1-5,NA,TRBV11-2,CASSPNPGGPYSNQPQHF,TGTGCCAGCAGCCCCAACCCTGGGGGGCCATATAGCAATCAGCCCCAGCATTTT
TRBD2,TRBJ2-7,few,TRBV13,CASSLEVGGAAYEQYF,TGTGCCAGCAGCTTAGAGGTCGGGGGGGCTGCCTACGAGCAGTACTTC
NA,TRBJ1-1,NA,TRBV6-1,CASSEYWTGNTEAFF,TGTGCCAGCAGTGAATACTGGACGGGTAACACTGAAGCTTTCTTT
NA,TRBJ1-4,once,TRBV9,CASSVAGRGNEKLFF,TGTGCCAGCAGCGTAGCGGGGAGGGGTAATGAAAAACTGTTTTTT
TRBD1,TRBJ2-1,NA,TRBV5-5,CASSLLTGGAYNEQFF,TGTGCCAGCAGCTTGTTGACAGGGGGCGCTTACAATGAGCAGTTCTTC
NA,TRBJ2-1,NA,TRBV14,CASSQVRKGRSEQFF,TGTGCCAGCAGCCAAGTTCGAAAGGGTCGAAGTGAGCAGTTCTTC
TRBD2,TRBJ2-1,NA,TRBV5-1,CASSIPSGGIYNEQFF,TGCGCCAGCAGCATACCTAGCGGGGGAATCTACAATGAGCAGTTCTTC
NA,TRBJ2-7,NA,TRBV4-2,CASSQEPGFYEQYF,TGTGCCAGCAGCCAAGAGCCTGGGTTCTACGAGCAGTACTTC
NA,TRBJ2-5,NA,TRBV2,CASSPPGPPTQYF,TGTGCCAGCAGTCCTCCCGGGCCCCCGACCCAGTACTTC
TRBD2,TRBJ2-3,NA,TRBV29-1,CSVVKGGDTQYF,TGCAGCGTTGTGAAGGGAGGGGATACGCAGTATTTT
TRBD2,TRBJ2-1,NA,TRBV18,CASSPETSGGNEQFF,TGTGCCAGCTCACCTGAGACTAGCGGGGGGAATGAGCAGTTCTTC
NA,TRBJ1-4,once,TRBV3-1/TRBV3-2,CASSQDRRVGAENNEKLFF,TGTGCCAGCAGCCAAGATCGTCGGGTGGGGGCCGAGAATAATGAAAAACTGTTTTTT
NA,TRBJ2-1,NA,TRBV4-1,CASSQEGGSYNEQFF,TGCGCCAGCAGCCAAGAAGGTGGCTCCTACAATGAGCAGTTCTTC
NA,TRBJ1-1,NA,TRBV25-1,CASIWGGEAFF,TGTGCCAGCATTTGGGGGGGTGAAGCTTTCTTT
NA,TRBJ2-3,NA,TRBV29-1,CSQTHGNTQYF,TGCAGCCAGACGCATGGGAATACGCAGTATTTT
TRBD2,TRBJ2-2,NA,TRBV2,CASLLAGGVELFF,TGTGCCAGTCTACTAGCGGGGGGAGTGGAGCTGTTTTTT
NA,TRBJ2-2,NA,TRBV6-4,CASSQDRTNTGELFF,TGTGCCAGCAGCCAAGACAGGACGAACACCGGGGAGCTGTTTTTT
TRBD1,TRBJ1-6,NA,TRBV20-1,CSASQDRINSPLHF,TGCAGTGCTAGTCAGGACAGGATTAATTCACCCCTCCACTTT
TRBD1,TRBJ2-7,once,TRBV3-1/TRBV3-2,CASSARTGSVEQYF,TGTGCCAGCAGCGCCCGGACAGGGTCGGTCGAGCAGTACTTC
NA,TRBJ2-7,NA,TRBV12-3/TRBV12-4,CASSHTIGGEQYF,TGTGCCAGCAGCCATACTATAGGGGGCGAGCAGTACTTC
NA,TRBJ2-7,NA,TRBV7-9,CASSLAGGAGYEQYF,TGTGCCAGCAGCTTAGCGGGGGGGGCAGGCTACGAGCAGTACTTC
TRBD1,TRBJ1-2,NA,TRBV2,CASSATTGRINGYTF,TGTGCCAGCAGTGCCACGACAGGGAGGATTAATGGCTACACCTTC
NA,TRBJ1-1,NA,TRBV9,CASNPVEGNTEAFF,TGTGCCAGCAACCCAGTAGAGGGAAACACTGAAGCTTTCTTT
NA,TRBJ2-1,NA,TRBV2,CASSARSISDEQFF,TGTGCCAGCAGCGCTAGGAGCATTTCGGATGAGCAGTTCTTC
NA,TRBJ2-4,NA,TRBV6-6,CASRPPGLAKNIQYF,TGTGCCAGCCGACCGCCGGGACTAGCCAAAAACATTCAGTACTTC